This passage covers 12 T cell receptor beta chains from one sample sequenced in a study of circulating and synovial CD4+ cells in juvenile arthritis. The repertoire was sequenced with immunoSEQ multiplex PCR; TCRdb's copy has only in-frame clones and lacks some. Among about 32,000 clones listed, roughly 96% were seen once. Sequencing input: CD4+ T cells from blood. Every receptor here comes from a human donor with juvenile idiopathic arthritis.

This clone was seen once. The V and J genes are TRBV2 and TRBJ1-5; 9 nucleotides align to TRBD1. The CDR3 has 15 amino acids. Unmatched junction bases numbered 8, after V lost 5 bases and J lost 6 bases. Germline V gives CDR1 SNHLY, CDR2 FYNNEI. The CDR3 loop reads CASSNRTGESQPQHF. DNA for the CDR3: TGTGCCAGCAGTAACAGGACAGGGGAGAGTCAGCCCCAGCATTTT. Using reference TRBV2 and TRBJ1-5 for the parts outside the CDR3, the full variable domain is EPEVTQTPSHQVTQMGQEVILRCVPISNHLYFYWYRQILGQKVEFLVSFYNNEISEKSEIFDDQFSVERPDGSNFTLKIRSTKLEDSAMYFCASSNRTGESQPQHFGDGTRLSIL.

This chain joins TRBV29-1 and TRBJ2-5; D is possibly TRBD2 (5 bases). The CDR3 loop spans 13 amino acids. V lost 7 bases and J 5 bases, leaving 17 bases between the germline ends. Per germline, CDR1 SQVTM and CDR2 ANQGSEA. Here the CDR3 reads CSASPRGSETQYF. The CDR3 DNA reads as TGCAGCGCCTCCCCCCGGGGATCGGAGACCCAGTACTTC.

This sequence joins TRBV27 and TRBJ2-4; D uncertain. Per the germline V gene, CDR1 is MNHEY and CDR2 is SMNVEV (reference sequence). Trimming cost V 5 bases and J 0 bases, with 20 bases left between them. The CDR3 consists of 18 residues. This CDR3 reads CASSPSPPSFLAKNIQYF. DNA for the CDR3: TGTGCCAGCAGTCCATCCCCCCCCAGTTTCCTAGCCAAAAACATTCAGTACTTC.

The chain is built from TRBV6-4 and TRBJ1-1; TRBD1 matches 10 bases. Germline CDR1 is MRHNA and CDR2 is SNTAGT. The CDR3 consists of 14 residues. V shed 6 bases, J shed 3 bases, and the junction held 4 bases outside the gene matches. The CDR3 region has the DNA TGTGCCAGCAGCCTGACAGGGGGCGACACTGAAGCTTTCTTT. As protein: CASSLTGGDTEAFF.

DNA of the CDR3: TGTGCCAGCAGCCGATATATAGGGAGCTCCTACGAGCAGTACTTC. This encodes CASSRYIGSSYEQYF. The chain combines TRBV7-3 with TRBJ2-7; D possibly corresponds to TRBD2 (5 bases). The CDR3 is 15 amino acids. Germline CDR1 reads SGHTA; CDR2 reads FQGTGA. Trimming took 5 bases from V and 0 from J, leaving 14 bases between them.

The CDR3 protein is CASSVATSSYEQYF. CDR3 nucleotides: TGTGCCAGCAGCGTAGCGACTAGCAGCTACGAGCAGTACTTC. The V gene is TRBV9, the J gene TRBJ2-7, with 7 bases identical to TRBD2. CDR1 SGDLS and CDR2 YYNGEE come from the germline V gene. V lost 0 bases and J lost 3; bases outside the gene matches: 3. The CDR3 has 14 residues. Based on the CDR3 plus reference TRBV9 and TRBJ2-7, the full variable domain is DSGVTQTPKHLITATGQRVTLRCSPRSGDLSVYWYQQSLDQGLQFLIQYYNGEERAKGNILERFSAQQFPDLHSELNLSSLELGDSALYFCASSVATSSYEQYFGPGTRLTVT.

This chain links TRBV6-6 with TRBJ1-2; D uncertain. Trimming pared 6 bases from V and 1 base from J, leaving 12 bases between. This CDR3 spans 14 amino acids. The germline CDR1 and CDR2 sequences are MNHNY and SVGAGI (reference sequence). In DNA form, the CDR3 reads TGTGCCAGCAGAGACTTGGGTCTTAACTATGGCTACACCTTC. It specifies CASRDLGLNYGYTF.

The gene calls are TRBV5-1 and TRBJ2-3, with 10 bases identical to TRBD2. V was clipped by 5 bases and J by 1 base; unmatched bases: 4. CDR3 size: 15 residues. Per germline, CDR1 SGHRS and CDR2 YFSETQ. This CDR3 reads CASRRGTSGTDTQYF. The DNA for the CDR3 is TGCGCCAGCAGGCGAGGGACTAGCGGCACAGATACGCAGTATTTT.

The rearrangement links TRBV6-5 to TRBJ2-7; D is perhaps TRBD1 (5 bases). The CDR3 is made up of 15 amino acids. The ends were cut back, 0 bases at V and 5 bases at J, with 14 bases in the middle. Germline CDR1 MNHEY, CDR2 SVGAGI. The DNA for the CDR3 is TGTGCCAGCAGTTACTCGAAATATCAGGGAAACGAGCAGTACTTC. Its protein is CASSYSKYQGNEQYF.

The chain recombines TRBV7-2 with TRBJ2-5; 10 bases fit TRBD2. J was trimmed by 5 bases and V by 5 bases; bases with no gene match: 8. From germline, CDR1 is SGHTA and CDR2 FQGNSA. This CDR3 is 15 amino acids long. The DNA for the CDR3 is TGTGCCAGCAGCCTCCCGAGGACTAGCGGCGAGACCCAGTACTTC. This codes for CASSLPRTSGETQYF.

V is TRBV7-3 and J is TRBJ2-2; TRBD1 aligns across 8 bases. V lost 5 bases and J lost 4; bases outside the gene matches: 6. Germline assignment: CDR1 SGHTA and CDR2 FQGTGA. This CDR3 has 15 amino acids. In nucleotides, the CDR3 is TGTGCCAGCAGCCCGGAGGGGACAGGCACCGGGGAGCTGTTTTTT. Translation: CASSPEGTGTGELFF.

The rearrangement links TRBV28 to TRBJ2-7; a possible D gene is TRBD1 (7 bases). This CDR3 is 15 amino acids long. The germline V gene has CDR1 MDHEN and CDR2 SYDVKM. V was shortened by 4 bases and J by 4 bases, with 17 bases between the two germline ends. Here the CDR3 DNA reads TGTGCCAGCAGTTCGTCTCAGGGGGGCGGTTACGAGCAGTACTTC. It is translated as CASSSSQGGGYEQYF.